One sample yielded the 27 T cell receptor beta chains listed below, sequenced in a study of blood T cells in healthy people across ages. With a J-beta primer mix and a sample-barcoded 5' primer, a second PCR ran about 6 to 11 cycles. Using its own MiXCR run on the 5' RACE reads, TCRdb lists one record per CDR3 protein. Of about 630,000 distinct CDR3 sequences listed, approximately 21% were seen once; the top ten hold around 3.4%. The sequencing sample was made of blood. The source of these receptors is a man between 70 and 80 years old in good health.

This clonotype was counted only a few times. The chain couples TRBV10-2 to TRBJ2-5, with TRBD1 matching 7 bases. Germline lookup yields CDR1 WSHSY and CDR2 SAAADI. CDR3 length: 13 residues. V lost 7 bases to trimming and J lost 3 bases; unmatched junction nucleotides: 5. The DNA for the CDR3 is TGCGCCAGCAATCCACAGGGGAAAGAGACCCAGTACTTC. Protein product: CASNPQGKETQYF.

The genes are TRBV28 and TRBJ1-2, with D perhaps matching TRBD1 (6 bases). Germline V gene sequence: CDR1 MDHEN, CDR2 SYDVKM. Trimming removed 5 bases from V and 6 bases from J, with 13 bases in between. The CDR3 totals 13 residues. The CDR3, as DNA: TGTGCCAGCAGTCCCGGGACATGGAATGGCTACACCTTC. This gives the protein CASSPGTWNGYTF.

This chain uses TRBV20-1 with TRBJ2-5; D not certain. The DNA end lines up better with TRBJ2-1; the J call may be wrong. Germline-derived CDR1 and CDR2 are DFQATT and SNEGSKA (reference sequence). The CDR3 covers 12 residues. The CDR3 bases are TGCAGTGCTAGGTTGGTCGGCTATGAGCAGTTCTTC. As protein: CSARLVGYEQFF.

The genes are TRBV19 and TRBJ2-5; 10 bases line up with TRBD2. The assigned J gene may be wrong: the sequence end matches TRBJ2-1 better. CDR1 and CDR2 (germline): LNHDA, SQIVND (reference sequence). CDR3 size: 16 residues. The CDR3: CASSQQASGSSDEQFF. CDR3 bases: TGTGCCAGTAGTCAGCAGGCTAGCGGGAGTTCGGATGAGCAGTTCTTC.

J is TRBJ1-1 and V is TRBV25-1; D is uncertain. The ends were cut back, 3 bases at V and 0 bases at J, with 5 bases in the middle. CDR3 size: 13 residues. Germline CDR1 MGHDK, CDR2 SYGVNS. CDR3 amino acids: CASSDLMNTEAFF. The CDR3 nucleotides are TGTGCCAGCAGTGATTTGATGAACACTGAAGCTTTCTTT. Full variable domain (missing parts from reference TRBV25-1 and TRBJ1-1): EADIYQTPRYLVIGTGKKITLECSQTMGHDKMYWYQQDPGMELHLIHYSYGVNSTEKGDLSSESTVSRIRTEHFPLTLESARPSHTSQYLCASSDLMNTEAFFGQGTRLTVV.

This clonotype was seen many times. The chain joins TRBV5-1 to TRBJ1-1, with D hard to call. The CDR3 runs 14 residues. CDR1 and CDR2 from the germline V gene are SGHRS and YFSETQ. V lost 0 bases and J lost 0, with 6 bases in between. The DNA for the CDR3 is TGCGCCAGCAGCTTGGACGGATTGAACACTGAAGCTTTCTTT. Its translation is CASSLDGLNTEAFF.

This chain links TRBV7-9 with TRBJ2-7, with TRBD1 matching 7 bases. The CDR3 length is 17 residues. CDR1 and CDR2 from the germline V gene are SEHNR and FQNEAQ (reference sequence). V dropped 2 bases and J dropped 0; count of bases not matched to a gene: 10. The CDR3 DNA is TGTGCCAGCAGCTTATTCGTGCTTGGGACAGTCTCCTACGAGCAGTACTTC. It yields the protein CASSLFVLGTVSYEQYF.

V usage is TRBV3-1 and J usage is TRBJ2-3; D is ambiguous. The CDR3 covers 15 residues. V lost 0 bases to trimming and J lost 1 base, with 8 bases between them. Per the germline V gene, CDR1 is LGHDT and CDR2 is YNNKEL (reference sequence). CDR3 protein: CASSQDPTGTDTQYF. The CDR3 DNA reads TGTGCCAGCAGCCAAGATCCGACGGGCACAGATACGCAGTATTTT.

A few counts support this clonotype. The chain uses TRBV20-1 and TRBJ1-5; D is unresolved. Germline V CDR1 and CDR2: DFQATT, SNEGSKA (reference sequence). The CDR3 is made up of 16 amino acids. With 0 bases removed from V and 1 base from J, the gap between germline ends came to 13 bases. CDR3 coding DNA: TGCAGTGCTAGAGATAAGGGCAGTTTCAGCAATCAGCCCCAGCATTTT. It specifies CSARDKGSFSNQPQHF.

This chain links TRBV27 with TRBJ2-7; 10 nucleotides agree with TRBD1. This CDR3 is 15 amino acids long. V dropped 6 bases and J dropped 3; count of bases not matched to a gene: 8. Germline lookup yields CDR1 MNHEY and CDR2 SMNVEV (reference sequence). As DNA, the CDR3 is TGTGCCAGCAGATCCGGACAGGGGGGATTCTACGAGCAGTACTTC. This gives the protein CASRSGQGGFYEQYF.

This clonotype was observed many times. CDR3 sequence (DNA): TGTGCCAGCAGTGAGTGGGAGAGGATTCAAAACATTCAGTACTTC. Protein product: CASSEWERIQNIQYF. The chain links TRBV2 to TRBJ2-4; TRBD2 might be the D (5 bases). The V and J ends lost 3 bases and 5 bases respectively, with 14 bases between them. The germline V gene encodes CDR1 SNHLY and CDR2 FYNNEI. The length of the CDR3 is 15 residues.

This sequence joins TRBV27 and TRBJ2-3; D uncertain. Germline V CDR1 and CDR2: MNHEY, SMNVEV (reference sequence). The CDR3 covers 13 residues. V lost 3 bases to trimming and J lost 2 bases, with 6 bases between them. The CDR3 coding sequence is TGTGCCAGCAGTTTGCTAAACACAGATACGCAGTATTTT. This sequence encodes CASSLLNTDTQYF.

This clonotype has only a few counts. The chain carries TRBV7-3 and TRBJ2-5, with D possibly TRBD1 on 5 matching bases. Germline CDR1 and CDR2: SGHTA and FQGTGA. The CDR3 covers 13 residues. V shed 4 bases and J shed 2 bases, with 8 bases lying between them. The CDR3 loop reads CASSSTAQETQYF. Written as DNA, the CDR3 is TGTGCCAGCAGCTCGACAGCTCAAGAGACCCAGTACTTC. Together with reference TRBV7-3 and TRBJ2-5, the CDR3 gives the full variable domain: GAGVSQTPSNKVTEKGKYVELRCDPISGHTALYWYRQSLGQGPEFLIYFQGTGAADDSGLPNDRFFAVRPEGSVSTLKIQRTERGDSAVYLCASSSTAQETQYFGPGTRLLVL.

This clonotype was counted a few times. The rearrangement joins TRBV27 to TRBJ2-1; D unresolved. V was cut by 6 bases and J by 0 bases, with 15 bases left in between. Germline values: CDR1 MNHEY, CDR2 SMNVEV (reference sequence). The CDR3 contains 16 residues. In nucleotides, the CDR3 is TGTGCCAGCAGCGTAGTGCCACTCGTCTCCTACAATGAGCAGTTCTTC. Translating it yields CASSVVPLVSYNEQFF.

This clonotype has a count of ten or more. The genes are TRBV30 and TRBJ1-2, with D possibly being TRBD1 (6 bases). Germline values: CDR1 GTSNPN, CDR2 SVGIG (reference sequence). The CDR3 has 15 amino acids. The V and J ends lost 2 bases and 4 bases respectively, with 17 bases between them. CDR3 sequence: CAWSPTGLGGYGYTF. CDR3 bases: TGTGCCTGGAGTCCGACAGGCCTCGGGGGCTATGGCTACACCTTC.

This clonotype was detected only a few times. This chain joins TRBV20-1 and TRBJ2-1, with TRBD2 matching 9 bases. J lost 1 base, V lost 6 bases, and 4 bases had no gene match. Germline CDR1 and CDR2: DFQATT and SNEGSKA (reference sequence). The CDR3 has 14 amino acids. CDR3 in DNA: TGCAGTGCCGGGCGGGGGGGTTCCTACAATGAGCAGTTCTTC. It codes for CSAGRGGSYNEQFF.

This clonotype occurred a few times. The rearrangement joins TRBV20-1 to TRBJ2-3, with 9 bases lining up with TRBD2. Germline-derived CDR1 and CDR2 are DFQATT and SNEGSKA (reference sequence). After removal of 3 bases from V and 5 bases from J, the junction contained 6 bases not matched to a gene. This CDR3 contains 14 residues. CDR3 loop: CSASLAGGGDTQYF. In DNA, the CDR3 is TGCAGTGCTAGTCTGGCGGGAGGGGGAGATACGCAGTATTTT.

The J gene is TRBJ1-4, the V gene TRBV28; a weak D match, TRBD1 (5 bases). The V end lost 1 base, the J end lost 7 bases, and 10 bases lay between the germline ends. From germline, CDR1 is MDHEN and CDR2 SYDVKM. This CDR3 has 14 amino acids. CDR3 in amino acids: CASSLSGGSEKLFF. The DNA for the CDR3 is TGTGCCAGCAGTTTATCCGGGGGTAGTGAAAAACTGTTTTTT. Using reference TRBV28 and TRBJ1-4 for the parts outside the CDR3, the full variable domain is DVKVTQSSRYLVKRTGEKVFLECVQDMDHENMFWYRQDPGLGLRLIYFSYDVKMKEKGDIPEGYSVSREKKERFSLILESASTNQTSMYLCASSLSGGSEKLFFGSGTQLSVL.

V gene TRBV27 combines with J gene TRBJ1-5, with TRBD1 identical over 10 bases. Per germline, CDR1 MNHEY and CDR2 SMNVEV (reference sequence). CDR3 length: 15 residues. The V segment lost 1 base and the J segment 5 bases; nucleotides outside the gene matches: 2. The CDR3, as DNA: TGTGCCAGCAGTTTATTCGGACAGGGGGATCAGCCCCAGCATTTT. Amino acid sequence: CASSLFGQGDQPQHF.

This clonotype occurred a few times. Compared with germline, one end of the junction differs, possibly owing to a read error. J is TRBJ2-1 and V is TRBV5-1; maybe TRBD1 (6 bases). Germline CDR1 SGHRS, CDR2 YFSETQ. The CDR3 is 15 amino acids. CDR3 sequence (DNA): TGCGCCAGCAGCCGGGACACAGACTCTGGAAATGAGCAGCTCTTC. The encoded protein is CASSRDTDSGNEQLF.

This clonotype came up a few times. V is TRBV20-1 and J is TRBJ2-3, with 9 nucleotides matching TRBD2. The CDR3 has 16 residues. The V and J ends lost 2 bases and 5 bases, in that order; junction bases with no gene match: 11. From germline, CDR1 is DFQATT and CDR2 SNEGSKA (reference sequence). The CDR3: CSARLLLAGRVDTQYF. CDR3 in DNA: TGCAGTGCTAGACTATTGCTAGCGGGACGGGTAGATACGCAGTATTTT.

This clonotype was seen ten or more times. V is TRBV6-2 or TRBV6-3 and J is TRBJ1-2, with D perhaps TRBD1 (5 bases). Germline V gene sequence: CDR1 MNHEY, CDR2 SVGEGT. Deletions cut 7 bases from V and 4 bases from J, with 16 bases between. This CDR3 spans 14 amino acids. The CDR3 region is CASTKIAGLYGYTF. CDR3 DNA: TGTGCCAGCACCAAAATCGCGGGGCTCTATGGCTACACCTTC.

This chain joins TRBV19 and TRBJ1-1; D might be TRBD1 (6 bases). The length of the CDR3 is 14 residues. The V gene's germline CDR1 is LNHDA and CDR2 SQIVND (reference sequence). Deletions cut 5 bases from V and 1 base from J, with 11 bases between. CDR3 DNA: TGTGCCAGTAGTCCCATGGGGGCGAACACTGAAGCTTTCTTT. Translated, it gives CASSPMGANTEAFF. Full variable domain (rest looked up from reference TRBV19 and TRBJ1-1): DGGITQSPKYLFRKEGQNVTLSCEQNLNHDAMYWYRQDPGQGLRLIYYSQIVNDFQKGDIAEGYSVSREKKESFPLTVTSAQKNPTAFYLCASSPMGANTEAFFGQGTRLTVV.

This clonotype was seen many times. The rearrangement uses TRBV7-2 and TRBJ2-7; 11 nucleotides line up with TRBD2. Judging by the DNA end, TRBJ2-1 fits better; the J call may be wrong. Germline lookup yields CDR1 SGHTA and CDR2 FQGNSA. CDR3 length: 14 residues. The CDR3 DNA is TGTGCCAGCAGCAGGGGACTAGCGGACAATGAGCAGTTCTTC. Translated, it gives CASSRGLADNEQFF.

This clonotype was recorded a few times. The chain links TRBV7-9 to TRBJ2-3; possible D gene TRBD1, 6 bases. Trimming left V 3 bases short and J 2 bases short, with 15 bases between. The CDR3 runs to 16 residues. The germline gives CDR1 SEHNR, CDR2 FQNEAQ (reference sequence). This CDR3 is CASSFGSGVFTDTQYF. The CDR3 DNA follows: TGTGCCAGCAGCTTCGGCTCAGGGGTCTTCACAGATACGCAGTATTTT.

The CDR3 reads CASSRPGTGGNTIYF. In DNA, the CDR3 is TGTGCCAGCAGCCGGCCCGGGACGGGAGGAAACACCATATATTTT. The gene calls are TRBV3-1 and TRBJ1-3; possibly TRBD1 for D (5 bases). V was shortened by 4 bases and J by 4 bases, with 14 bases between the two germline ends. CDR3 length: 15 amino acids. Germline loops: CDR1 LGHDT, CDR2 YNNKEL (reference sequence).

The chain combines TRBV21-1 with TRBJ1-1. TRBV21-1 is noted as a pseudogene. The CDR3 loop spans 10 amino acids. The DNA for the CDR3 is TGTGCCAGCAGCGGACATGAAGCTTTCTTT. Translating gives CASSGHEAFF.